This T cell receptor beta chain was identified in a study of T cell repertoires in cytomegalovirus infection. Points from the study as a whole: What dominated the ex vivo response were HLA-C-restricted CMV-specific TCR beta clonotypes. Identification of carriers of CMV plus the relevant HLA was performed using cumulative public TCR beta family frequency.

This clonotype was seen many times. What it binds is unknown. The CDR3 extends over 20 amino acids. The V end was cut by 5 bases, the J end by 0 bases, with 28 bases between. Germline V gene sequence: CDR1 LGHNA, CDR2 YSLEER. TCRdb itself ran the reads through MiXCR, one entry per CDR3 protein. The sample has under 200,000 distinct CDR3 sequences; 7.5% to 10% are singletons. This rearrangement joins TRBV4-3 to TRBJ1-1; D ambiguous. The sequencing sample was made of PBMCs. The TCR originated in a human donor in good health (CMV status not recorded). Some clones in this sample may be carry-over from other donors' samples. The CDR3 sequence is CASSEVPLAHRPFMNTEAFF. DNA for the CDR3: TGCGCCAGCAGCGAAGTGCCCCTTGCGCACAGACCATTTATGAACACTGAAGCTTTCTTT.